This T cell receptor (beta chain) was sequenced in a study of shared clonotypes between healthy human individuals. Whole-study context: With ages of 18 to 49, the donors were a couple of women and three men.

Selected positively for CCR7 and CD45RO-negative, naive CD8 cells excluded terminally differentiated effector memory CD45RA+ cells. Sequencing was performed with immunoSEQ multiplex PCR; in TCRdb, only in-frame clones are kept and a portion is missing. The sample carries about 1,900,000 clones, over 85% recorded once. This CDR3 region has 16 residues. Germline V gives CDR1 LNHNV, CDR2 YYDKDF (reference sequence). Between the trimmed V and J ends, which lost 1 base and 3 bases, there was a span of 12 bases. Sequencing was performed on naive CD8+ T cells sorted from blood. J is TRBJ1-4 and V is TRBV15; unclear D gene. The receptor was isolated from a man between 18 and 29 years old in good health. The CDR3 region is CATSRGSAVANEKLFF. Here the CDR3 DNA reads TGTGCCACCAGCAGAGGTAGTGCAGTGGCTAATGAAAAACTGTTTTTT.